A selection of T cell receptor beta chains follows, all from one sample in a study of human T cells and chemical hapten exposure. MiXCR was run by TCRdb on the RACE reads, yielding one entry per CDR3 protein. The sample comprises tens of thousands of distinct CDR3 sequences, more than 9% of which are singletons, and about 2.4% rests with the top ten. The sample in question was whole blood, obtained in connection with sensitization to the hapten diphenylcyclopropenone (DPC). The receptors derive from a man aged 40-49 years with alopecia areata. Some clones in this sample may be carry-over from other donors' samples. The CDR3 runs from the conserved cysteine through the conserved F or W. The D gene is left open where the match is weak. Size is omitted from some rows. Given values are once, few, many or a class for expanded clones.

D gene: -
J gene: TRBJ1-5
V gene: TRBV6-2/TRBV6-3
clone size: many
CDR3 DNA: TGTGCCAGCGAAGGAGGTAGCAATCAGCCCCAGCATTTT
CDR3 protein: CASEGGSNQPQHF

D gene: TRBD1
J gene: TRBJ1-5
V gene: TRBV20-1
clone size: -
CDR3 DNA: TGCAGTGCTGCTCAGGGGGCCATCAATCAGCCCCAGCATTTT
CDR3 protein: CSAAQGAINQPQHF

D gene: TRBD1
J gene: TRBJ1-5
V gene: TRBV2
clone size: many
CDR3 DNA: TGTGCCAGCAGGTTGGACAGGGACTTTTTGGCCCAGCATTTT
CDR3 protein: CASRLDRDFLAQHF

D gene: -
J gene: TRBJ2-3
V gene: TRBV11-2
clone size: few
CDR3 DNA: TGTGCCAGCAGCTTAGTAGGATTTCCCACAGATACGCAGTATTTT
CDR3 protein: CASSLVGFPTDTQYF

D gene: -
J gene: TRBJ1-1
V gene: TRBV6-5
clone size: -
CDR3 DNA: TGTGCCAGCAGAGACGGGAGGTGGCGCACTGAAGCTTTCTTT
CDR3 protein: CASRDGRWRTEAFF

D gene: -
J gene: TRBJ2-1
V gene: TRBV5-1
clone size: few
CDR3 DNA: TGCGCCAGCACCCAAGAAGAGGCCCGATACAATGAGCAGTTCTTC
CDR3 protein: CASTQEEARYNEQFF

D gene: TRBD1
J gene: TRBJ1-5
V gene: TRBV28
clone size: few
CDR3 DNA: TGTGCCAGCAGTGCCCAGGGGGCGCGTATTCAGCCCCAGCATTTT
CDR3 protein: CASSAQGARIQPQHF

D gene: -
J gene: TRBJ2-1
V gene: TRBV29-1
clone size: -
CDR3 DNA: TGCAGCGTTGGTCGCACCCGAGGGAGAATCAATGAGCAGTTCTTC
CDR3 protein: CSVGRTRGRINEQFF

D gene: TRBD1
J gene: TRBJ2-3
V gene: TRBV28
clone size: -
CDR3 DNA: TGTGCCAGCAGGTCAGGACAGGGCACAGATACGCAGTATTTT
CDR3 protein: CASRSGQGTDTQYF

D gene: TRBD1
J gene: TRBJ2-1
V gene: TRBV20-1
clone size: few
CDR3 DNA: TGCAGTGCTACTAAGGAAGGGGGCAGGGTCAATGAGCAGTTCTTC
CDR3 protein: CSATKEGGRVNEQFF

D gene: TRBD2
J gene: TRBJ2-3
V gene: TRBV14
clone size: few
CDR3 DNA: TGTGCCAGCAGCCATCTAACTAGCGGGGTCACAGATACGCAGTATTTT
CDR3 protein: CASSHLTSGVTDTQYF

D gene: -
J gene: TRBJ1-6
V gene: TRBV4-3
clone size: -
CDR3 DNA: TGCGCCAGCAGCCAAAACAGGAATAATTCACCCCTCCACTTT
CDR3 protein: CASSQNRNNSPLHF

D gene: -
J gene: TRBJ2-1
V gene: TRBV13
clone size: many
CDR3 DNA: TGTGCCAGCACCTTACGGGAGAACTCCTACAATGAGCAGTTCTTC
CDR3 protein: CASTLRENSYNEQFF

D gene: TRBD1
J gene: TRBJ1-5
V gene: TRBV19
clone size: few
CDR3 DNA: TGTGCCAGTAGTCCCGGGACAGGAAACAATCAGCCCCAGCATTTT
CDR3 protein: CASSPGTGNNQPQHF

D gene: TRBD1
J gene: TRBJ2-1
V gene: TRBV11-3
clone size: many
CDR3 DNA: TGTGCCAGCAGCTTGATCGTAGGGGGCGGAGGCAATGAGCAGTTCTTC
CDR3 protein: CASSLIVGGGGNEQFF

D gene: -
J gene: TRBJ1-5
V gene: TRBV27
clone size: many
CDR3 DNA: TGTGCCAGCGCCCGTATGAGGGGGATTGGGATTAGCAATCAGCCCCAGCATTTT
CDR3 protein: CASARMRGIGISNQPQHF

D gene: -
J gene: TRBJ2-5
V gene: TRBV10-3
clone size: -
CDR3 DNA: TGTGCCATCAGTGCCTCCCCCGAAGAGACCCAGTACTTC
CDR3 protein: CAISASPEETQYF

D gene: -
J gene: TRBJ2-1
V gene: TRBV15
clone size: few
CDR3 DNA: TGTGCCACCAGTTTAGTGTTACTCTCCTACAATGAGCAGTTCTTC
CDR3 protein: CATSLVLLSYNEQFF

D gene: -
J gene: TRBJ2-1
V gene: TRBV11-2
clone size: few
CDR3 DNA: TGTGCCAGCAGCTTAGGCGCTGAGCAGTTCTTC
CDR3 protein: CASSLGAEQFF

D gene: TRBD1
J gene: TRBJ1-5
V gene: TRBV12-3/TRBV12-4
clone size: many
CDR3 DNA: TGTGCCAGCAGGTCCCAGGGGGCCATTCAGCCCCAGCATTTT
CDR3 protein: CASRSQGAIQPQHF

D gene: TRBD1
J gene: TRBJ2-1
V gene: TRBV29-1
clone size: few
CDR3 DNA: TGCAGCGTCGTGACAGGGACGAATGAGCAGTTCTTC
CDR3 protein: CSVVTGTNEQFF

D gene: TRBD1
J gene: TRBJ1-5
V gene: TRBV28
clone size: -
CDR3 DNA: TGTGCCAGCAGTTCATCAGGTTTGGGGACAGGGACGGAGCAGCCCCAGCATTTT
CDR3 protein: CASSSSGLGTGTEQPQHF

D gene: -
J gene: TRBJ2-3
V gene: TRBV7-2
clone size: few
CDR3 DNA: TGTGCCAGCAGCTCGTCCCGGGTCACAGATACGCAGTATTTT
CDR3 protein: CASSSSRVTDTQYF

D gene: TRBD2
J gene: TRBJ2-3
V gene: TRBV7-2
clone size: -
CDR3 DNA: TGTGCCAGCAGCCCCCGTGGGGTAGCGGGAGGGTTTTCATCCCGCACAGATACGCAGTATTTT
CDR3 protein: CASSPRGVAGGFSSRTDTQYF

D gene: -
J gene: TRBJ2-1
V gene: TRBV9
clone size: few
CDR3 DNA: TGTGCCAGCAGCGTAGGCGGAGGGGGGACAGCCTACAATGAGCAGTTCTTC
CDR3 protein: CASSVGGGGTAYNEQFF

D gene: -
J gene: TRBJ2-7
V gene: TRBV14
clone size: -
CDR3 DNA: TGTGCCAGCAGCCCCGAGGAGCAGTACTTC
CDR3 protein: CASSPEEQYF

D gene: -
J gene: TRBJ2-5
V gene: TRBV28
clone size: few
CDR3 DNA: TGTGCCAGCAGCCCCGGCGGGCCGACGGAGACCCAGTACTTC
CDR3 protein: CASSPGGPTETQYF

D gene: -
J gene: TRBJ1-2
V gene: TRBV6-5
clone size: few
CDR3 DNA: TGTGCCAGCAGGCGGACAGACTATGGCTACACCTTC
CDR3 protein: CASRRTDYGYTF

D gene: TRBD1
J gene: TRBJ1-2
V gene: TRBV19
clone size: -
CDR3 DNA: TGTGCCAGTAGAAGCCTTCAGGGGGTGCGTGGCTACACCTTC
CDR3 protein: CASRSLQGVRGYTF

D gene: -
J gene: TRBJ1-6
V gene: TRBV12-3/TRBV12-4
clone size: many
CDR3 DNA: TGTGCCAGCAGTTTTAGCGCAAATTCACCCCTCCACTTT
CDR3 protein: CASSFSANSPLHF

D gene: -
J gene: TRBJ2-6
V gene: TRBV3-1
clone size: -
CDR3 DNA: TGTGCCAGCAGCCAGATCAGGCTGTCCGGGGCCAACGTCCTGACTTTC
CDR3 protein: CASSQIRLSGANVLTF

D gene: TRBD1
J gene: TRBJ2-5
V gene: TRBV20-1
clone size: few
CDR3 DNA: TGCAGTGCTAGAGATCCGACAGGGCCAGAGACCCAGTACTTC
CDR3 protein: CSARDPTGPETQYF

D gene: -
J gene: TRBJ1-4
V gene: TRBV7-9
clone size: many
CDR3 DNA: TGTGCCAGCAGCCCGAGCCCCGTCAGAAGAACAAATGAAAAACTGTTTTTT
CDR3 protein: CASSPSPVRRTNEKLFF

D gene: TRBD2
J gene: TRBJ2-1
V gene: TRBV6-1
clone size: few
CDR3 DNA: TGTGCCAGCACCACGGGAGGGAGGTTGAACAATGAGCAGTTCTTC
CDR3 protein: CASTTGGRLNNEQFF

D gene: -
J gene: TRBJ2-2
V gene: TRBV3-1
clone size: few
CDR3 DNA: TGTGCCAGCAGCCTACAGGGAGGTCCCGGGGAGCTGTTTTTT
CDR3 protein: CASSLQGGPGELFF

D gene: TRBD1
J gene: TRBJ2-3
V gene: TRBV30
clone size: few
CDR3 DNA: TGTGCCTGGAGTCCGGGACAGAGCACAGATACGCAGTATTTT
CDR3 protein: CAWSPGQSTDTQYF

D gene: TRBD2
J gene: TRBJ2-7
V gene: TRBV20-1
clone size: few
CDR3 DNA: TGCAGTGCTAGAGATATTCGCGGGAGGGCCAACGAGCAGTACTTC
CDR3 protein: CSARDIRGRANEQYF

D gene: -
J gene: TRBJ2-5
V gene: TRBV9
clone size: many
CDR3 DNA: TGTGCCAGCAGCGTAGGGCCCGGACAGTCGTCTCCCCAAGAGACCCAGTACTTC
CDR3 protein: CASSVGPGQSSPQETQYF

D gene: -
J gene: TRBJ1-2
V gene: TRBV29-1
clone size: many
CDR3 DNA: TGCAGCGTGCACGACGGAGGCTACACCTTC
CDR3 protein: CSVHDGGYTF

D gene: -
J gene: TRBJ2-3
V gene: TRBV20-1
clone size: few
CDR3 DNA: TGCAGTGCTAGAGGTCCGTCGGGGCTAGATACGCAGTATTTT
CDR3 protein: CSARGPSGLDTQYF

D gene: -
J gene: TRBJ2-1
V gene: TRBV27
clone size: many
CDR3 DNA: TGTGCCACCGGGCGGGGAGGGGGCAAGAATGAGCAGTTCTTC
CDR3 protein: CATGRGGGKNEQFF

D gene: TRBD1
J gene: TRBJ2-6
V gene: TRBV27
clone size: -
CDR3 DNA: TGTGCCAGCAGTTTATGGGCAGGGGGCGCCTCTGGGGCCAACGTCCTGACTTTC
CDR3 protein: CASSLWAGGASGANVLTF